This T cell receptor beta chain was sequenced for a study of shared clonotypes between healthy human individuals. V was trimmed by 4 bases and J by 5 bases, leaving 11 bases between them. The germline CDR1 and CDR2 sequences are GTSNPN and SVGIG (reference sequence). CDR3 length equals 13 residues. This clone was observed a handful of times. The table came from immunoSEQ multiplex PCR; TCRdb's copy has only in-frame clones and leaves some out. The repertoire holds about 960,000 clones, around 80% seen once, with about 1.5% in the top ten. Nashville, Tennessee was home to all donors, who were Caucasian adults.

This TCR was recovered from a man aged 18-30 years in good health. V usage is TRBV30 and J usage is TRBJ1-4; perhaps TRBD1 as D (6 bases). The material sequenced was memory CD4+ T cells sorted from blood. Subset reported: CD45RA-negative fraction. The CDR3 DNA follows: TGTGCCTGGACTGGGACAAGAAATGAAAAACTGTTTTTT. Protein: CAWTGTRNEKLFF.